This T cell receptor beta chain was retrieved from a study of shared clonotypes between healthy human individuals. Clones were sequenced by immunoSEQ multiplex PCR, and TCRdb holds only the in-frame ones, with some missing. Among 2 million to 2.5 million clones listed, 92% were seen once. Germline values: CDR1 SGHRS, CDR2 YFSETQ. This CDR3 comprises 14 residues. Deletions cut 4 bases from V and 6 bases from J, with 15 bases between. The TCR comes from a man in his late teens or twenties in good health. Some clones in this sample may be carry-over from other donors' samples. The rearrangement joins TRBV5-1 to TRBJ2-3; D assignment may be TRBD1 or TRBD2 (5 bases each). Sequenced sample: naive CD4+ T cells from PBMCs. Described subset: CD45RA+ positively selected. Written as DNA, the CDR3 is TGCGCCAGCAGCGCAGCCACCGAGGGGGATACGCAGTATTTT. Its translation: CASSAATEGDTQYF.